Sequencing of this TCR beta chain was carried out in a study of blood T cells in healthy people across ages. Whole-study context: Template switching recovered approximately one barcoded beta molecule for every two T cells.

Details on this clonotype: Its antigen is not known.

Points from the study as a whole: As naive T cell percentage varied, TCR beta diversity correlated strongly with it. In long-lived donors, naive CD4+ cell counts and diversity exceeded those of aged donors.

PCR was performed a second time for about 7 to 11 cycles using a sample-barcoded 5' primer and a J-beta primer mix. TCRdb recomputed calls from the 5' RACE reads with MiXCR, one row per CDR3 protein. The sample lists 1.5 million or so distinct CDR3 sequences, roughly 43% occurring once. Germline V gene lookup returns CDR1 SEHNR and CDR2 FQNEAQ (reference sequence). The CDR3 extends over 15 amino acids. Every donor gave ten milliliters of peripheral blood. Material for sequencing was blood. The sequence was collected from a woman aged 18-35 years in good health. V is TRBV7-9 and J is TRBJ2-7; D remains ambiguous. The DNA end favors TRBJ2-5, so the J call may be wrong. CDR3 coding DNA: TGTGCCAGCAGGGACCCCGAGTTAGCCAGAGAGACCCAGTACTTC. As protein: CASRDPELARETQYF.